The sequence of this T cell receptor beta chain was determined in a study of blood T cell repertoires in COVID-19. Sample share makes this clone medium-sized. CDR1 is MNHEY and CDR2 is SVGAGI in the germline V gene. V dropped 3 bases and J dropped 8; count of bases not matched to a gene: 9. The CDR3 is 14 residues long. Original analysis: Quantification of nucleated cells was approximated via reference gene primer amplification. Assay used: immunoSEQ multiplex PCR; TCRdb lists only in-frame clones, some missing. The V and J calls and clone size come from that table; D and trimming were worked out from the DNA. The sample holds 100,000 to 150,000 clones, approximately 89% seen once.

The chain recombines TRBV6-5 with TRBJ1-2, with 7 bases matching TRBD1. This TCR came from a man aged 45-65 years with acute or convalescent COVID-19. Sequenced sample: peripheral blood. The CDR3, as DNA: TGTGCCAGCAGTTATTCGACAGGGTTCGGCGGCTACACCTTC. Protein product: CASSYSTGFGGYTF.